The 21 T cell receptor beta chains below come from one sample, sequenced in a study of cytomegalovirus exposure and HLA in healthy donors. Both 60 Vbeta primers and 13 Jbeta primers went into the PCR. The protocol was immunoSEQ multiplex PCR, while the TCRdb copy is restricted to in-frame clones and leaves out a portion. The profile shows roughly 170,000 clones, less than 85% of them singletons. Sequenced material: PBMCs. The receptor set was obtained from a male donor in good health and CMV-seronegative.

The chain couples TRBV18 to TRBJ2-4, with D perhaps matching TRBD2 (6 bases). The V end lost 0 bases, the J end lost 0 bases, and 21 bases lay between the germline ends. CDR3 length: 20 amino acids. Per germline, CDR1 KGHSH and CDR2 LQKENI. The CDR3 sequence is CASSPPPAGTGDLAKNIQYF. The CDR3 DNA follows: TGTGCCAGCTCACCACCTCCCGCGGGGACGGGGGATTTAGCCAAAAACATTCAGTACTTC.

V usage is TRBV27 and J usage is TRBJ2-7; 7 bases are a match to TRBD1. The V gene end was trimmed by 4 bases and the J gene end by 2 bases; junction bases not matched to a gene: 5. Germline V gene lookup returns CDR1 MNHEY and CDR2 SMNVEV (reference sequence). The CDR3 sequence is 14 residues long. CDR3 DNA: TGTGCCAGCAGTTACAACACAGGGGCCTACGAGCAGTACTTC. Its translation: CASSYNTGAYEQYF.

The chain couples TRBV12-5 to TRBJ1-2, with D tentatively TRBD1 (5 bases). This CDR3 comprises 13 residues. Trimming pared 2 bases from V and 5 bases from J, leaving 9 bases between. Germline CDR1 and CDR2: LGHNT and FRNRAP. The chain's CDR3 is CASGLIPGYGYTF. DNA for the CDR3: TGTGCTAGTGGTTTGATACCAGGGTATGGCTACACCTTC. The entire variable domain, with the rest obtained from reference TRBV12-5 and TRBJ1-2, is as follows: DARVTQTPRHKVTEMGQEVTMRCQPILGHNTVFWYRQTMMQGLELLAYFRNRAPLDDSGMPKDRFSAEMPDATLATLKIQPSEPRDSAVYFCASGLIPGYGYTFGSGTRLTVV.

Here the CDR3 reads CASSMRDRAKGQFF. The CDR3 DNA reads TGTGCCAGTAGTATGAGAGACAGGGCCAAAGGGCAGTTCTTC. The chain uses TRBV19 and TRBJ2-1, with TRBD1 matching 7 bases. This CDR3 spans 14 amino acids. Germline V gene sequence: CDR1 LNHDA, CDR2 SQIVND (reference sequence). The V and J ends lost 3 bases and 12 bases, in that order; junction bases with no gene match: 11.

DNA of the CDR3: TGCGCCAGCAGACGCGGACAGGGGGCTAAAGTCGGAGTTTCGGGGGCCAACGTCCTGACTTTC. Amino acid sequence: CASRRGQGAKVGVSGANVLTF. J is TRBJ2-6 and V is TRBV5-1; 11 bases are shared with TRBD1. Looked up from germline, CDR1 is SGHRS and CDR2 is YFSETQ. The J segment lost 4 bases and the V segment lost 5 bases, leaving 20 bases of the junction unmatched. There are 21 residues in the CDR3.

J is TRBJ2-5 and V is TRBV27, with D unclear. The J call may be incorrect, as the DNA end agrees better with TRBJ2-7. From germline, CDR1 is MNHEY and CDR2 SMNVEV (reference sequence). The CDR3 runs 13 residues. The CDR3 here is CASRTIDSYEQYF. The DNA for the CDR3 is TGTGCCAGCAGAACTATCGATTCCTACGAGCAGTACTTC.

V usage is TRBV27 and J usage is TRBJ2-6; 9 bases align to TRBD1. The germline gives CDR1 MNHEY, CDR2 SMNVEV (reference sequence). With 5 bases clipped from V and 3 bases from J, the junction kept 8 bases outside the gene matches. The CDR3 runs to 17 residues. CDR3 loop: CASSPFTGGYGANVLTF. CDR3 sequence (DNA): TGTGCCAGCAGTCCATTTACAGGGGGCTATGGGGCCAACGTCCTGACTTTC.

The chain joins TRBV7-8 to TRBJ2-7, with 10 bases aligning to TRBD2. The germline V gene has CDR1 SGHVS and CDR2 FQNEAQ. J lost 3 bases, V lost 1 base, and 6 bases had no gene match. This CDR3 has 16 residues. CDR3 loop: CASSLDASGGRYEQYF. The CDR3, as DNA: TGTGCCAGCAGCTTAGATGCTAGCGGGGGACGCTACGAGCAGTACTTC.

The rearrangement joins TRBV13 to TRBJ1-6; 10 bases map to TRBD1. From germline, CDR1 is PRHDT and CDR2 FYEKMQ (reference sequence). J was trimmed by 8 bases and V by 5 bases; bases with no gene match: 15. The CDR3 runs 18 residues. CDR3 sequence: CASSLRDRGPVVYSPLHF. DNA for the CDR3: TGTGCCAGCAGCCTTCGGGACAGGGGCCCAGTGGTGTATTCACCCCTCCACTTT.

This sequence joins TRBV5-1 and TRBJ1-2, with a weak D call TRBD1 (6 bases). Between the trimmed V and J ends, which lost 0 bases and 6 bases, there was a span of 18 bases. The germline gives CDR1 SGHRS, CDR2 YFSETQ. The length of the CDR3 is 16 residues. As DNA, the CDR3 is TGCGCCAGCAGCTTGGTAGGGGGAAGGGCATGGAATGGCTACACCTTC. This translates into CASSLVGGRAWNGYTF.

CDR3 nucleotides: TGTGCCAGCAGCATTAGAAAAGATACGCAGTATTTT. It encodes CASSIRKDTQYF. The chain has TRBV7-9 and TRBJ2-3; no firm D call. The V and J ends lost 5 bases and 5 bases respectively, with 8 bases between them. The CDR3 spans 12 residues. Germline assignment: CDR1 SEHNR and CDR2 FQNEAQ (reference sequence).

There are a few counts of this clone. V usage is TRBV9 and J usage is TRBJ2-3; D is unresolved. The CDR3 spans 15 residues. The germline CDR1 and CDR2 sequences are SGDLS and YYNGEE. V shed 1 base and J shed 4 bases, with 13 bases lying between them. CDR3 sequence reads: CASSVMPGSSDTQYF. CDR3 coding DNA: TGTGCCAGCAGCGTAATGCCGGGTAGTTCAGATACGCAGTATTTT.

There are a few counts of this clone. The chain employs TRBV6-5 and TRBJ2-3; D not resolved. The CDR3 runs 15 residues. CDR1 is MNHEY and CDR2 is SVGAGI in the germline V gene. V lost 1 base, J lost 0 bases, and 8 bases lay in between. For the CDR3, the DNA is TGTGCCAGCAGTTACTACGGGTTAAGCACAGATACGCAGTATTTT. Protein: CASSYYGLSTDTQYF.

The chain carries TRBV9 and TRBJ2-1; the match to TRBD2 covers 9 bases. The CDR3 is 14 residues long. Germline V lookup: CDR1 SGDLS, CDR2 YYNGEE. Trimming cost V 3 bases and J 8 bases; bases outside gene matches: 6. CDR3 nucleotides: TGTGCCAGCAGCGATAGCGGGAGCGGGGATGAGCAGTTCTTC. Translating gives CASSDSGSGDEQFF. Based on the CDR3 plus reference TRBV9 and TRBJ2-1, the full variable domain is DSGVTQTPKHLITATGQRVTLRCSPRSGDLSVYWYQQSLDQGLQFLIQYYNGEERAKGNILERFSAQQFPDLHSELNLSSLELGDSALYFCASSDSGSGDEQFFGPGTRLTVL.

The CDR3 DNA reads TGTGCCAGCGGCGTCGGGGATTCACCCCTCCACTTT. As protein: CASGVGDSPLHF. The genes are TRBV6-5 and TRBJ1-6; no clear D. V lost 8 bases and J lost 8, with 10 bases in between. The germline gives CDR1 MNHEY, CDR2 SVGAGI. The length of the CDR3 is 12 residues.

This clone was counted a single time. This chain connects TRBV7-9 to TRBJ2-5; 8 nucleotides align to TRBD2. Trimming removed 3 bases from V and 3 bases from J; junction bases left unmatched: 9. The germline V gene has CDR1 SEHNR and CDR2 FQNEAQ (reference sequence). The CDR3 has 16 residues. CDR3 sequence reads: CASSFSGGGYKETQYF. For the CDR3, the DNA is TGTGCCAGCAGCTTTAGTGGCGGGGGGTATAAAGAGACCCAGTACTTC.

This chain links TRBV6-1 with TRBJ1-1, with 9 positions matching TRBD1. Unmatched junction bases numbered 8, after V lost 4 bases and J lost 5 bases. Germline CDR1 reads MNHNS; CDR2 reads SASEGT. CDR3 length: 15 amino acids. The CDR3 coding sequence is TGTGCCAGCAGTGCGCAGCACAGGGGGCTTACTGAAGCTTTCTTT. Residues: CASSAQHRGLTEAFF.

About this clone itself: One end of the junction varies from germline; a read error may be responsible. The chain is built from TRBV7-9 and TRBJ2-2; D is uncertain. This CDR3 is built from 17 residues. The germline CDR1 and CDR2 sequences are SEHNR and FQNEAQ (reference sequence). CDR3 sequence reads: CSSSTDQVNANTGELFF. CDR3 sequence (DNA): TGTTCCAGCAGCACCGATCAGGTGAACGCGAACACCGGGGAGCTGTTTTTT.

The V call is TRBV6-6, the J call TRBJ1-1; D may be TRBD1 (6 bases). The ends were cut back, 0 bases at V and 6 bases at J, with 11 bases in the middle. The CDR3 contains 14 residues. Per germline, CDR1 MNHNY and CDR2 SVGAGI (reference sequence). The chain's CDR3 is CASSYSIEGAEAFF. DNA for the CDR3: TGTGCCAGCAGTTACTCGATCGAGGGGGCTGAAGCTTTCTTT.

This CDR3 reads CASSFRTGSTNEKLFF. Written as DNA, the CDR3 is TGTGCCAGCAGCTTCAGAACAGGATCAACTAATGAAAAACTGTTTTTT. This rearrangement joins TRBV7-9 to TRBJ1-4, with a possible D match to TRBD1 (5 bases). Germline assignment: CDR1 SEHNR and CDR2 FQNEAQ (reference sequence). The CDR3 is 16 amino acids. The germline V and J ends were trimmed by 3 bases and 0 bases, with 11 bases remaining between them.

The chain uses TRBV7-2 and TRBJ2-5, with 7 bases identical to TRBD2. The CDR3 runs to 16 residues. The V and J ends lost 1 base and 5 bases, in that order; junction bases with no gene match: 10. Germline V gene sequence: CDR1 SGHTA, CDR2 FQGNSA. The chain's CDR3 is CASSLVASSGAETQYF. CDR3 bases: TGTGCCAGCAGCTTAGTCGCGTCTAGCGGAGCGGAGACCCAGTACTTC.